The clone carrying this T cell receptor (beta chain) showed up just once. Antigen specificity is unknown. These data originate in a study of T cell repertoires in aging, cancer and after chemotherapy. Whole-study results and caveats: Untreated cancer patients had significantly lower blood TCR diversity than age-matched healthy donors. Across the chemotherapy interval, each cancer cohort showed higher median generation probability, suggesting thymic rebound.

Peripheral blood genomic DNA, not sorted cells or RNA, was the template. Trimming took 6 bases from V and 0 from J; bases not matched to a gene: 9. This CDR3 comprises 15 residues. Germline CDR1 reads DFQATT; CDR2 reads SNEGSKA (reference sequence). A mixed TRB-A/B primer pool amplified rearranged TRB by multiplex touch-down PCR. TCRdb re-derived calls from the multiplex PCR reads in MiXCR, one entry per CDR3 protein. The sample consists of several thousand distinct CDR3 sequences, about 25% of them appearing once. The TCR comes from a human donor in good health. The rearrangement joins TRBV20-1 to TRBJ2-3; 7 bases fit TRBD2. The sample comprised blood. The CDR3 DNA follows: TGCAGTGCCCGAGGAGGGACTACTAGCACAGATACGCAGTATTTT. This codes for CSARGGTTSTDTQYF.